These 8 T cell receptor beta chains originate from one sample sequenced in a study of regulatory T cells in long-lasting Graves disease. Stated time point: newly diagnosed GD, antithyroid drugs for less than 3 months. Researchers made the TCR library from RNA that was extracted from PBMCs. In building TCR beta libraries, iRepertoire HTBI primers were used together with Arm-PCR of CDR3 regions. TCRdb fed the multiplex PCR reads into MiXCR, producing one record per CDR3 protein. The sample includes 540,000 or so distinct CDR3 sequences, roughly 13% seen only once; the top ten take 8.5% to 10%. This sample also belongs to another study, concerning T cells in Graves' hyperthyroidism and ophthalmopathy.

The material sequenced was peripheral blood mononuclear cells (PBMCs), taken at new diagnosis, from a patient treated with antithyroid drugs. The receptors originated from a man between 25 and 39 years old with Graves disease.

Of note for this clonotype: A much larger clone is a single base away; this may be a read error. Without the conserved terminal phenylalanine or tryptophan, this CDR3 likely stems from a read error. V is TRBV6-2 or TRBV6-3 and J is TRBJ2-7; 9 nucleotides agree with TRBD2. The length of the CDR3 is 14 residues. Germline V gene sequence: CDR1 MNHEY, CDR2 SVGEGT. V was clipped by 4 bases and J by 2 bases; unmatched bases: 3. CDR3 bases: TGTGCCAGCAGTTCCGCGGGGGGGCCCTACGAGCAGTACTCC. It specifies CASSSAGGPYEQYS.

This clonotype showed up many times. The V call is TRBV6-5, the J call TRBJ2-3; 7 bases are a match to TRBD2. With V trimmed by 0 bases and J by 2 bases, 5 bases remained unmatched. Germline V gene data show CDR1 as MNHEY and CDR2 as SVGAGI. The CDR3 is 16 residues long. In DNA, the CDR3 is TGTGCCAGCAGTTACTCGGCTAGCGGAGACACAGATACGCAGTATTTT. This gives the protein CASSYSASGDTDTQYF.

This clonotype was detected only a few times. J is TRBJ1-4 and V is TRBV5-1; D uncertain. Trimming removed 2 bases from V and 4 bases from J, with 9 bases in between. Germline CDR1 is SGHRS and CDR2 is YFSETQ. The CDR3 is made up of 14 amino acids. The CDR3 reads CASSFSSHNEKLFF. DNA for the CDR3: TGCGCCAGCAGCTTCTCCAGCCATAATGAAAAACTGTTTTTT.

This clonotype has a count of ten or more. The chain joins TRBV12-3 or TRBV12-4 to TRBJ2-7; TRBD1 matches at 9 bases. This CDR3 contains 16 residues. Germline trimming cut 6 bases from V and 4 bases from J; bases unmatched to any gene: 13. CDR3 amino acids: CASSPNPGQGSYEQYF. The DNA for the CDR3 is TGTGCCAGCAGCCCGAATCCGGGACAGGGATCATACGAGCAGTACTTC.

This clonotype appeared many times. CDR3: CSAARGYEQYF. CDR3 sequence (DNA): TGCAGCGCCGCGAGGGGCTACGAGCAGTACTTC. The chain has TRBV29-1 and TRBJ2-7; the D call may be TRBD1 or TRBD2 (5 bases each). The germline gives CDR1 SQVTM, CDR2 ANQGSEA. V shed 7 bases and J shed 3 bases, with 10 bases lying between them. This CDR3 region has 11 residues.

This clonotype came up many times. The chain joins TRBV2 to TRBJ1-3, with 8 bases lining up with TRBD1. The germline gives CDR1 SNHLY, CDR2 FYNNEI. The CDR3 sequence is 15 residues long. The trim removed 3 bases at V and 0 bases at J, leaving 1 base unmatched. CDR3 bases: TGTGCCAGCAGTGAGGACAGGGTCTCTGGAAACACCATATATTTT. Amino acid sequence: CASSEDRVSGNTIYF.

A few counts support this clonotype. This chain connects TRBV9 to TRBJ2-1; TRBD2 aligns across 9 bases. CDR1 is SGDLS, CDR2 YYNGEE, per germline. CDR3 size: 14 residues. Unmatched junction bases numbered 6, after V lost 7 bases and J lost 4 bases. CDR3 sequence: CASVVAGVYNEQFF. CDR3 nucleotide sequence: TGTGCCAGCGTCGTAGCGGGAGTATACAATGAGCAGTTCTTC.

This clonotype showed up many times. The CDR3 spells CSAPKGLHSYNEQFF. The CDR3 DNA reads TGCAGTGCTCCGAAGGGACTACACTCCTACAATGAGCAGTTCTTC. V usage is TRBV20-1 and J usage is TRBJ2-1; the match to TRBD2 covers 7 bases. Germline V gives CDR1 DFQATT, CDR2 SNEGSKA (reference sequence). Trimming at V came to 5 bases and at J to 0 bases, leaving 7 bases not matched to a gene. The CDR3 consists of 15 residues.